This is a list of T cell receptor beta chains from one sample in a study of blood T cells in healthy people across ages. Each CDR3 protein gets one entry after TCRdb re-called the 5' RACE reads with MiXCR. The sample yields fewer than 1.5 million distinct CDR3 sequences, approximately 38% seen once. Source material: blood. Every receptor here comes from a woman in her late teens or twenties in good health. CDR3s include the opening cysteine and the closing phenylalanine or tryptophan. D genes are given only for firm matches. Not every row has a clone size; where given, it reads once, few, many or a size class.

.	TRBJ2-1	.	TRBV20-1	TGCAGTGCTCGGACTCTCGAGAGCTCCTACAATGAGCAGTTCTTC	CSARTLESSYNEQFF
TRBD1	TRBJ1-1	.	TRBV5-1	TGCGCCAGCAGCTTGCAGGGGGCTAACCCTGAAGCTTTCTTT	CASSLQGANPEAFF
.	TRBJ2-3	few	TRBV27	TGTGCCAGCAGAACCGGACTAAACACAGATACGCAGTATTTT	CASRTGLNTDTQYF
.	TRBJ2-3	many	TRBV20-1	TGCAGTGCTAGAGATACTAGCACAGATACGCAGTATTTT	CSARDTSTDTQYF
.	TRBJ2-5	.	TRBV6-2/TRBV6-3	TGTGCCAGCATCGAGGGTACCGAAGAGACCCAGTACTTC	CASIEGTEETQYF
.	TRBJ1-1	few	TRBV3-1	TGTGCCAGCAGCCAGTCCATAGGTGTGGGCCGGACTGAAGCTTTCTTT	CASSQSIGVGRTEAFF
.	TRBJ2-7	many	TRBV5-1	TGCGCCAGCAGCTTGGGGGCAGAGAACTCCTACGAGCAGTACTTC	CASSLGAENSYEQYF
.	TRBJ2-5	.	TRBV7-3	TGTGCCAGCAGCGTAGTGTTGACAGAGGATGAGCAGTACTTC	CASSVVLTEDEQYF
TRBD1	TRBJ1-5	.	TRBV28	TGTGCCAGCAGTCAACAGGGGAGAGTTCAGCCCCAGCATTTT	CASSQQGRVQPQHF
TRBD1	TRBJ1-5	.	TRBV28	TGTGCCAGCAGGTCCGGACAGGGGGATCAGCCCCAGCATTTT	CASRSGQGDQPQHF
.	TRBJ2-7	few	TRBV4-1	TGCGCCAGCAGCCAAGATAGCACCCCGTCCAGGGTTGCCTACGAGCAGTACTTC	CASSQDSTPSRVAYEQYF
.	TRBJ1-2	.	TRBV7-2	TGTGCCAGCAGCTTAGAAGGGCACGGTATCGATGGCTACACCTTC	CASSLEGHGIDGYTF
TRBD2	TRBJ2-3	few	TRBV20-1	TGCAGTGCTAGGGCTAGCGGAGAAACTCGGGGCACAGATACGCAGTATTTT	CSARASGETRGTDTQYF
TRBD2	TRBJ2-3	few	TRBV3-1	TGTGCCAGCAGCTCGTCCCCGAACCCAGCGGGGGGCCGCACAGATACGCAGTATTTT	CASSSSPNPAGGRTDTQYF
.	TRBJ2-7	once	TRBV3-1	TGTGCCAGCAGCCAAGTGGGAGCGGCTCGAGCCTACGAGCAGTACTTC	CASSQVGAARAYEQYF
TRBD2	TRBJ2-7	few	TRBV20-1	TGCAGTGCTAGAGTCGCGGGGGGGCGGTACGAGCAGTACTTC	CSARVAGGRYEQYF
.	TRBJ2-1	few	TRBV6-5	TGTGCCAGCAGAACAGGCGTGGGGTGGCAGTTCTTC	CASRTGVGWQFF
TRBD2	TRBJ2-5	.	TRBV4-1	TGCGCCAGCAGCCAAGACCCTCTAACTAGCGGTGGGGAGACCCAGTACTTC	CASSQDPLTSGGETQYF
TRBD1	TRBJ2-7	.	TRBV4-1	TGCGCCAGCAGCCAAGTTGGGACAGGCACCTACGAGCAGTACTTC	CASSQVGTGTYEQYF
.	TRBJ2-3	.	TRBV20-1	TGCAGTGCTACCGAACAGCAAGATACGCAGTATTTT	CSATEQQDTQYF
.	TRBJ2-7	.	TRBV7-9	TGTGCCAGCAGCCTGTGGGGGGCCGAGCAGTACTTC	CASSLWGAEQYF
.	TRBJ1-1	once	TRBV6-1	TGTGCCAGCAGTGAAGTCCCGAAGACTGAAGCTTTCTTT	CASSEVPKTEAFF
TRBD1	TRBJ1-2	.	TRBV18	TGTGCCAGCTCCGCGACAGGGGATGGAGGCTACACCTTC	CASSATGDGGYTF
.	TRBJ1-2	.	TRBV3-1	TGTGCCATCCAAGGGAGCCCCTATGGCTACACCTTC	CAIQGSPYGYTF
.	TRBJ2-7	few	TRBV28	TGTGCCAGCAGTTCGGGACGGGTCAGCTACGAGCAGTACTTC	CASSSGRVSYEQYF
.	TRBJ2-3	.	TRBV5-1	TGCGCCAGCAGCCCTGGGGACAACACAGATACGCAGTATTTT	CASSPGDNTDTQYF
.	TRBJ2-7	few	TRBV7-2	TGTGCCAGCAGCCTTCTGGCAAGACACTACGAGCAGTACTTC	CASSLLARHYEQYF
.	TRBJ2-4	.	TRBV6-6	TGTGCCAGCAGCCCGGAGACCCAAAACATTCAGTACTTC	CASSPETQNIQYF
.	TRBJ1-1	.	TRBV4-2	TGTGCCAGCAGCCAAGGGGTTGGACTGACCAACACTGAAGCTTTCTTT	CASSQGVGLTNTEAFF
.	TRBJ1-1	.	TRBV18	TGTGCCAGCTCACCAGACCAGGGTTCGCACACTGAAGCTTTCTTT	CASSPDQGSHTEAFF
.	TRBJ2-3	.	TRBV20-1	TGCAGTGCTAGACCTCAATATGGGGCAGAGACGCAGTATTTT	CSARPQYGAETQYF
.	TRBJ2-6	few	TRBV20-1	TGCAGTGCTAGGGCGGGAACTGGGGCCAACGTCCTGACTTTC	CSARAGTGANVLTF
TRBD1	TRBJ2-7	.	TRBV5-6	TGTGCCAGCAGCTTGGTGACCAGGGGGCCCCCCTACGAGCAGTACTTC	CASSLVTRGPPYEQYF
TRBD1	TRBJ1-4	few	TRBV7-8	TGTGCCAGCAGCAAGGGACAGGGGAACGAAAAACTGTTTTTT	CASSKGQGNEKLFF
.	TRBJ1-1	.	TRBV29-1	TGCAGCGTTGACCCCGGGGGTGAAGCTTTCTTT	CSVDPGGEAFF
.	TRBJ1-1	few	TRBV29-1	TGCAGCGCCAAAGACCCAGATCAAGCTTTCTTT	CSAKDPDQAFF
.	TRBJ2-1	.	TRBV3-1	TGTGCCAGCAGCCAAGGTGAGGAGAGCTACAATGAGCAGTTCTTC	CASSQGEESYNEQFF
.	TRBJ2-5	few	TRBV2	TGTGCCAGCCTCACCCCTCGTACGGCTCAAGAGACCCAGTACTTC	CASLTPRTAQETQYF
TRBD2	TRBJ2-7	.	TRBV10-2	TGCGCCAGCAGTGAAGTCCCGGGACTAGCGGGAGTCGAGCAGTACTTC	CASSEVPGLAGVEQYF
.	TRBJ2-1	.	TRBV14	TGTGCCAGCAGCCAATCACGGGGGAACACTTACAATGAGCAGTTCTTC	CASSQSRGNTYNEQFF
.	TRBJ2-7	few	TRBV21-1	TGTGCCAGCAGCAAAAGGGGTAGGAACAGGGGCTACGAGCAGTACTTC	CASSKRGRNRGYEQYF
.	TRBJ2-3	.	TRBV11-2	TGTGCCAGCAGCTTAGTGCCCTTCGAAGATCAGAGCACAGATACGCAGTATTTT	CASSLVPFEDQSTDTQYF
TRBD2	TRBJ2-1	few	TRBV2	TGTGCCAGCACTTATTCGACTAGCGGGGGGGTCAATGAGCAGTTCTTC	CASTYSTSGGVNEQFF
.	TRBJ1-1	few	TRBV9	TGTGCCAGCAGCCCTCGAGGGCAAGCTGAAGCTTTCTTT	CASSPRGQAEAFF
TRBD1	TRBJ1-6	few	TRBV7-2	TGTGCCAGCAGTTCGAGACAGGGTGGGTCTTCACCCCTCCACTTT	CASSSRQGGSSPLHF
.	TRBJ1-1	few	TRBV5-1	TGCGCCAGCAGCCCAGCGGTCGTCAGTGGGAGTGACACTGAAGCTTTCTTT	CASSPAVVSGSDTEAFF
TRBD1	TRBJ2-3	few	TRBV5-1	TGCGCCAGCAGCTGGGACAGGGACACGCAGTATTTT	CASSWDRDTQYF
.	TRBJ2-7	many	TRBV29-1	TGCAGCGGAGGACAGTACTACGAGCAGTACTTC	CSGGQYYEQYF
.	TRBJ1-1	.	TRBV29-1	TGCAGCGTTCATGAGGTGGAAGCTTTCTTT	CSVHEVEAFF
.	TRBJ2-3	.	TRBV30	TGTGCCTGGAGTCGCGGGGCCCTAGATACGCAGTATTTT	CAWSRGALDTQYF
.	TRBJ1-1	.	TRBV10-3	TGTGCCATCAGTGAGGTCTCAACGAACACTGAAGCTTTCTTT	CAISEVSTNTEAFF
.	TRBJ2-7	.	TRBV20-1	TGCAGTGCTTGGGAGACCTACGAGCAGTACTTC	CSAWETYEQYF
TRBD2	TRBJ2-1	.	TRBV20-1	TGCAGTGTGGACTCCGGGACTAGCGGATCCTACAATGAGCAGTTCTTC	CSVDSGTSGSYNEQFF
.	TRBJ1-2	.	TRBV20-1	TGCAGTGTCCCGGCGGGGAACGGCTATGGCTACACCTTC	CSVPAGNGYGYTF
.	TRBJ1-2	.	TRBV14	TGTGCCAGCAGCCAAGGTACGGGGGGCTCTGGCTACACCTTC	CASSQGTGGSGYTF
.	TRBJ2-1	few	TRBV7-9	TGTGCCAGCAGCTTTTGGACGAATGAGCAGTTCTTC	CASSFWTNEQFF
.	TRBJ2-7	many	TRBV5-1	TGCGCCAGCAGCCCTCGGGACTTCTCCTACGAGCAGTACTTC	CASSPRDFSYEQYF